The T cell receptor (beta chain) described here comes from a study of shared clonotypes between healthy human individuals. TCRdb's copy holds only in-frame clones and misses some; the assay was immunoSEQ multiplex PCR. The sample contains approximately 460,000 clones, 70% to 80% of which appear only once. Donors included only healthy HIV-negative adults lacking recent acute infections or vaccinations. From germline, CDR1 is LNHNV and CDR2 YYDKDF (reference sequence). The CDR3 contains 18 residues. Unmatched junction bases numbered 13, after V lost 6 bases and J lost 1 base. J is TRBJ1-5 and V is TRBV15, with 9 bases fitting TRBD1. Sequencing input: PBMCs. This clonotype was obtained from a woman between 40 and 50 years old in good health. Some clones in this sample may be carry-over from other donors' samples. For the CDR3, the DNA is TGTGCCACCAGTCCGGGACAGGGCTTCCGACGGAGCAATCAGCCCCAGCATTTT. Its protein is CATSPGQGFRRSNQPQHF.